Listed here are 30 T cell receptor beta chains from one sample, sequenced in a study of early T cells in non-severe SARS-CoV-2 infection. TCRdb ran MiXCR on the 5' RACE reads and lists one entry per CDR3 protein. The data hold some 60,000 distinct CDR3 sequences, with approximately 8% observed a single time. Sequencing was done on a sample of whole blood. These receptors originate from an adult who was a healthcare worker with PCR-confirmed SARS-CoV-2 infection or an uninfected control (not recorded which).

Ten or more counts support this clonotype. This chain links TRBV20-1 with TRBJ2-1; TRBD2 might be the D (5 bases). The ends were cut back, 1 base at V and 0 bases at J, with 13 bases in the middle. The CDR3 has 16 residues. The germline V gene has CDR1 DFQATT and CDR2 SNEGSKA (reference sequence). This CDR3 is CSARGQAVLSYNEQFF. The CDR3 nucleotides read TGCAGTGCTAGAGGTCAAGCGGTTCTCTCCTACAATGAGCAGTTCTTC.

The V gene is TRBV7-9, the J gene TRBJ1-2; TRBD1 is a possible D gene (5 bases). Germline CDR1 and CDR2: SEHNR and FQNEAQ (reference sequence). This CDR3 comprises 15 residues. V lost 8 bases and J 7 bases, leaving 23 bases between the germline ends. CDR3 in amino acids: CASAVGEVAKTGYTF. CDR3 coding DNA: TGTGCCAGCGCGGTGGGGGAGGTTGCGAAGACTGGCTACACCTTC.

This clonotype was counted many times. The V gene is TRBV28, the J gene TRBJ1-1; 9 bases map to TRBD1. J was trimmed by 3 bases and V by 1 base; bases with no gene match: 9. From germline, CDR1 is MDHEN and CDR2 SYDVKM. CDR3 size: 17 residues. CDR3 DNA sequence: TGTGCCAGCAGTTTATCCGATACCGGGACAGGGTACACTGAAGCTTTCTTT. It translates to CASSLSDTGTGYTEAFF.

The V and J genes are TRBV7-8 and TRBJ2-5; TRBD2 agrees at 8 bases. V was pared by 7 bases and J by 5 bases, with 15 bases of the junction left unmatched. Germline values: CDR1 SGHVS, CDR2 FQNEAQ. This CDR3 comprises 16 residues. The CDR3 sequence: CASTPGGLGSVETQYF. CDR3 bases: TGTGCCAGCACCCCCGGGGGACTAGGATCGGTGGAGACCCAGTACTTC.

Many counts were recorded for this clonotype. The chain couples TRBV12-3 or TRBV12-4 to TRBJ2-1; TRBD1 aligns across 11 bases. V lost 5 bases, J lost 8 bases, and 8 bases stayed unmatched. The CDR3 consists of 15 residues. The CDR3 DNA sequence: TGTGCCAGCAGTCCCGGGACAGGGGGACTGTATGAGCAGTTCTTC. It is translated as CASSPGTGGLYEQFF.

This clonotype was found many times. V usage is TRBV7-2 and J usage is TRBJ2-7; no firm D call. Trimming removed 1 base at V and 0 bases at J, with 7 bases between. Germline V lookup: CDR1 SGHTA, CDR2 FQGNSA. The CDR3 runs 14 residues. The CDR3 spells CASSLGPSSYEQYF. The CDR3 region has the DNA TGTGCCAGCAGCTTAGGGCCCTCCTCCTACGAGCAGTACTTC.

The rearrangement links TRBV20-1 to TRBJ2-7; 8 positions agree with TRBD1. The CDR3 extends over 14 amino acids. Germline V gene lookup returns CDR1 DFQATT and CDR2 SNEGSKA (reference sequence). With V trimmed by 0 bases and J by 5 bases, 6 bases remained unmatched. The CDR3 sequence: CSARDATGVNEQYF. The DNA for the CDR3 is TGCAGTGCTAGAGATGCGACAGGGGTCAACGAGCAGTACTTC.

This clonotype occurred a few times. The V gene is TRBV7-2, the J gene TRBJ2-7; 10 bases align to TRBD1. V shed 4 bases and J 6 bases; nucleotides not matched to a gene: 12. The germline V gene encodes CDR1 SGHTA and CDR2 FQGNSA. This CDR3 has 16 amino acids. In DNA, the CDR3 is TGTACCAGCAGCTCGAGGGCAGGGACAGGGGTCACCGAGCAGTACTTC. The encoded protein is CTSSSRAGTGVTEQYF.

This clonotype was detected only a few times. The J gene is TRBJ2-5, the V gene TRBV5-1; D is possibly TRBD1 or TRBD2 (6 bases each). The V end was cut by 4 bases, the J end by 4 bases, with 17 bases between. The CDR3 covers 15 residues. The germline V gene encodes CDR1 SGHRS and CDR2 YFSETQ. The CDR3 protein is CASSPLGRGPETQYF. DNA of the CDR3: TGCGCCAGCAGCCCGTTGGGACGGGGGCCAGAGACCCAGTACTTC. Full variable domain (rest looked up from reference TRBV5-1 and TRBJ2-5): KAGVTQTPRYLIKTRGQQVTLSCSPISGHRSVSWYQQTPGQGLQFLFEYFSETQRNKGNFPGRFSGRQFSNSRSEMNVSTLELGDSALYLCASSPLGRGPETQYFGPGTRLLVL.

The CDR3 nucleotides read TGTGCCAGCTCACCACAGGTGGGATCCCAAGAGACCCAGTACTTC. This encodes CASSPQVGSQETQYF. The chain is built from TRBV18 and TRBJ2-5; D ambiguous. V lost 1 base and J 1 base, leaving 10 bases between the germline ends. Germline CDR1 and CDR2: KGHSH and LQKENI. The CDR3 length is 15 residues.

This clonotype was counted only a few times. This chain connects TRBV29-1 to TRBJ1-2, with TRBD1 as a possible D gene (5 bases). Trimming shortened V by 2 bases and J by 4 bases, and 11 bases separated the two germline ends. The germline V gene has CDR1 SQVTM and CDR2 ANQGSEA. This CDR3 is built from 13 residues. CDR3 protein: CSVEPRAGYGYTF. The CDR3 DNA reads TGCAGCGTTGAACCCAGGGCTGGCTATGGCTACACCTTC.

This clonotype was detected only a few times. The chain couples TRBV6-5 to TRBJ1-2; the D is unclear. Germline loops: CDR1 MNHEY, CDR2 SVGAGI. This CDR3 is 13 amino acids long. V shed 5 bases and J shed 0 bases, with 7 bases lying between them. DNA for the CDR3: TGTGCCAGCAGTCCCGGCGCTAACTATGGCTACACCTTC. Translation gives CASSPGANYGYTF.

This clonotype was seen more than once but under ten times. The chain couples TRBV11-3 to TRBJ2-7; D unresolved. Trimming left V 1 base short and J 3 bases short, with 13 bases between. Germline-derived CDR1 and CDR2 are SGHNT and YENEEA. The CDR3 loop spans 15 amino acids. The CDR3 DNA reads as TGTGCCAGCAGCTTAGGTTTCGCAGACATCTACGAGCAGTACTTC. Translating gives CASSLGFADIYEQYF.

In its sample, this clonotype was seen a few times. The CDR3 DNA reads as TGTGCCATCAGTGACCGACAGGCGGACACCGGGGAGCTGTTTTTT. It specifies CAISDRQADTGELFF. The chain uses TRBV10-3 and TRBJ2-2, with a possible D match to TRBD1 (6 bases). Per the germline V gene, CDR1 is ENHRY and CDR2 is SYGVKD. This CDR3 is 15 amino acids long. Trimming removed 3 bases at V and 3 bases at J, with 11 bases between.

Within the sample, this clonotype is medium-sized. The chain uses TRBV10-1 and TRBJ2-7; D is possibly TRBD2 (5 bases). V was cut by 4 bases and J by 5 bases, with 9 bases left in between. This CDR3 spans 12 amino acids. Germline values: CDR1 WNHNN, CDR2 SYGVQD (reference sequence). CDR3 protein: CASSGPGNEQYF. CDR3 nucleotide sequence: TGCGCCAGCAGTGGTCCGGGGAACGAGCAGTACTTC.

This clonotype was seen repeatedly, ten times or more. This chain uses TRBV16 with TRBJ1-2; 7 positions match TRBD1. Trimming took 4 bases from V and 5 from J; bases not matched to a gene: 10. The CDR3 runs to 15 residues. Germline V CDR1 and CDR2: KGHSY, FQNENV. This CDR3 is CASSPRQGGGYGYTF. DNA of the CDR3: TGTGCCAGCAGCCCTCGACAGGGAGGAGGGTATGGCTACACCTTC.

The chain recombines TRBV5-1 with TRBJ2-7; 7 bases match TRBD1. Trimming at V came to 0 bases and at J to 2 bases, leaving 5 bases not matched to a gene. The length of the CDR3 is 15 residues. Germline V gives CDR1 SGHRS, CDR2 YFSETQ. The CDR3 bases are TGCGCCAGCAGCTTGGGAGGGACAGACACCTACGAGCAGTACTTC. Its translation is CASSLGGTDTYEQYF.

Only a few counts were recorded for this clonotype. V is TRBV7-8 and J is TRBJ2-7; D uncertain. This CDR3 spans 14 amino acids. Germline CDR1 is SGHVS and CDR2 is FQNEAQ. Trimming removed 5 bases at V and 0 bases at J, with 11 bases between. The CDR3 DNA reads TGTGCCAGCAGCAAAACTTGGGGCTCCTACGAGCAGTACTTC. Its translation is CASSKTWGSYEQYF.

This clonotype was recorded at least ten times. The CDR3 DNA follows: TGTGCCAGCAGTGGCCGGGACAGGGAAACGAGCTACACCTTC. It yields the protein CASSGRDRETSYTF. The rearrangement uses TRBV2 and TRBJ1-2, with 9 bases matching TRBD1. The CDR3 runs to 14 residues. V was clipped by 4 bases and J by 9 bases; unmatched bases: 9. The germline CDR1 and CDR2 sequences are SNHLY and FYNNEI.

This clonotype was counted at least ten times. DNA for the CDR3: TGTGCCAGCAGTTACGGCACAGGGGGCGGTGGCTACACCTTC. Translation: CASSYGTGGGGYTF. The chain is built from TRBV6-6 and TRBJ1-2, with 9 bases aligning to TRBD1. The CDR3 totals 14 residues. Germline CDR1 and CDR2: MNHNY and SVGAGI (reference sequence). V lost 2 bases to trimming and J lost 7 bases; unmatched junction nucleotides: 5.

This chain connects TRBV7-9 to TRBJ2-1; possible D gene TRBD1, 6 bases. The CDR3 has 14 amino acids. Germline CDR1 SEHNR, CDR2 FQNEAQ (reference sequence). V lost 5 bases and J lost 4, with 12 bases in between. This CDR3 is CASSRRDTYNEQFF. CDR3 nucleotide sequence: TGTGCCAGCAGCCGCCGGGACACATACAATGAGCAGTTCTTC.

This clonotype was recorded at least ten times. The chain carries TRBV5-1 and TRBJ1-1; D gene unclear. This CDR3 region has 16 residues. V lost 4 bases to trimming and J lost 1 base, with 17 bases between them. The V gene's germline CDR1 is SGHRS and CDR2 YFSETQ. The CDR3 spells CASSPPLADRNTEAFF. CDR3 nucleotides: TGCGCCAGCAGCCCCCCCCTGGCAGACCGGAACACTGAAGCTTTCTTT.

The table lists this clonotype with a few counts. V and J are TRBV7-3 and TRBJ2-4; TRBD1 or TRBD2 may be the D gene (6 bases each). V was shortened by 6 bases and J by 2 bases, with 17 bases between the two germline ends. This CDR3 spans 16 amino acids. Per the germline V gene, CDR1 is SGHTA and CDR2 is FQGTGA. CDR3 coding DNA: TGTGCCAGCAGTTTGACGGGGGCTGGAACCAAAAACATTCAGTACTTC. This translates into CASSLTGAGTKNIQYF. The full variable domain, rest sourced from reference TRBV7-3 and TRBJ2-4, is GAGVSQTPSNKVTEKGKYVELRCDPISGHTALYWYRQSLGQGPEFLIYFQGTGAADDSGLPNDRFFAVRPEGSVSTLKIQRTERGDSAVYLCASSLTGAGTKNIQYFGAGTRLSVL.

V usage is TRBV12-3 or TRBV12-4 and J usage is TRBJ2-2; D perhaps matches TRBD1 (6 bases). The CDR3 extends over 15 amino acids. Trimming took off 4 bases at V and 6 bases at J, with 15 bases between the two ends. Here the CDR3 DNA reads TGTGCCAGCAGTTCCTGGGACATTAAGGCCGGGGAGCTGTTTTTT. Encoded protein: CASSSWDIKAGELFF.

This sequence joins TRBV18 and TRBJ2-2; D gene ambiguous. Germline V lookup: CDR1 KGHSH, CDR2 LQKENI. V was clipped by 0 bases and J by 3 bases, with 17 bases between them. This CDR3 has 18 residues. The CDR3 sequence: CASSPPSKKQWDTGELFF. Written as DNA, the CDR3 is TGTGCCAGCTCACCACCTTCGAAAAAGCAATGGGACACCGGGGAGCTGTTTTTT.

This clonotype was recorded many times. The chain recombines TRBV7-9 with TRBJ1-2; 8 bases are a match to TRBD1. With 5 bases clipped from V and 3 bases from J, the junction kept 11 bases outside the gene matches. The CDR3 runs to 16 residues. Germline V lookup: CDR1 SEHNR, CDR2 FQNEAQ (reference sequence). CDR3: CASSIGQGRAHYGYTF. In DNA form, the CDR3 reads TGTGCCAGCAGCATAGGACAGGGACGGGCTCACTATGGCTACACCTTC.

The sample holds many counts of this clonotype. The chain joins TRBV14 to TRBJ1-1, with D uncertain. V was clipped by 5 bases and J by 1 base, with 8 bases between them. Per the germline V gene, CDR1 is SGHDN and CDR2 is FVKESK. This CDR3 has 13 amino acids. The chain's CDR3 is CASSLTSNTEAFF. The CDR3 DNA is TGTGCCAGCAGCTTAACCTCGAACACTGAAGCTTTCTTT.

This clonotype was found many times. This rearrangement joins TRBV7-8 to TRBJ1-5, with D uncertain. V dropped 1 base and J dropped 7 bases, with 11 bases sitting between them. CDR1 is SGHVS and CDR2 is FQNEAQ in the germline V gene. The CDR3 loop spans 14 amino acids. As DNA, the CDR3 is TGTGCCAGCAGCTTAGGGGAAGGGCTACAGCCCCAGCATTTT. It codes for CASSLGEGLQPQHF.

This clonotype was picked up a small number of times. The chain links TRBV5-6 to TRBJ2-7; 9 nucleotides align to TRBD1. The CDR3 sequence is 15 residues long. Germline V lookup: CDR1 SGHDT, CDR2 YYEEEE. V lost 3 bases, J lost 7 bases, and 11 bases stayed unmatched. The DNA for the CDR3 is TGTGCCAGCAGCTCGAAGGGGACAGGGCGCCGGGAGCAGTACTTC. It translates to CASSSKGTGRREQYF.

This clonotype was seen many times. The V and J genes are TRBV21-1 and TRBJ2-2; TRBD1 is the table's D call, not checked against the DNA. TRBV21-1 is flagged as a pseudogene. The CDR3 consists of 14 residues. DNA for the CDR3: TGTGCCGGGCCCCGGGCAGCGAACACCGGGGAGCTGTTTTTT. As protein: CAGPRAANTGELFF.